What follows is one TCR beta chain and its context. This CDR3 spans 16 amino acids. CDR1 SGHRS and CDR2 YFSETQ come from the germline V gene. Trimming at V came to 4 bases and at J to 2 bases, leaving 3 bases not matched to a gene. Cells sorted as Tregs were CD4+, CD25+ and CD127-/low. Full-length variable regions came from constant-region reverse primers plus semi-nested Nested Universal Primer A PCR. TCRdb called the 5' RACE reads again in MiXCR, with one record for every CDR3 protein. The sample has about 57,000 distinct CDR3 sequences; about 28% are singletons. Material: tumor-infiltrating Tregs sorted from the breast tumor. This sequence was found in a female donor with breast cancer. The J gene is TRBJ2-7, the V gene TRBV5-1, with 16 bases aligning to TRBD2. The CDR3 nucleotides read TGCGCCAGCAGCCCGGGACTAGCGGGAGGGCCCTACGAGCAGTACTTC. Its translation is CASSPGLAGGPYEQYF.